This T cell receptor beta chain was documented in a study of Ad26.COV2.S vaccination and SARS-CoV-2 variants. The study, taken as a whole, reports: The TCR breadth and depth analyses may have produced an underestimate of total T cell responses.

Generated by immunoSEQ multiplex PCR, the TCRdb table keeps only in-frame clones and is missing some. The data contain roughly 300,000 clones, about 88% of them singletons. Notes on this clone: Its matching antigen is unknown.

Trimming stripped 6 bases from V and 3 bases from J, with 18 bases between. The CDR3 has 14 amino acids. CDR1 is SQVTM, CDR2 ANQGSEA, per germline. The treatment denotes: roughly 18 received Ad26.COV2.S at low or high dose, single or two shots; 5 received placebo; per-sample allocation not given. All samples were drawn on day 63, counting from the first vaccine or placebo injection. At a Boston site, the person donating was an adult of 18-55 years. The chain uses TRBV29-1 and TRBJ2-7; D gene uncertain. The source is a person aged 18 to 65 who received the Ad26.COV2.S COVID-19 vaccine or a placebo. This sample comprised peripheral blood, obtained in a trial of Ad26.COV2.S vaccine versus placebo. This CDR3 is CSVLGGFGSYEQYF. The CDR3 nucleotides are TGCAGCGTCTTGGGCGGTTTTGGTAGCTACGAGCAGTACTTC.